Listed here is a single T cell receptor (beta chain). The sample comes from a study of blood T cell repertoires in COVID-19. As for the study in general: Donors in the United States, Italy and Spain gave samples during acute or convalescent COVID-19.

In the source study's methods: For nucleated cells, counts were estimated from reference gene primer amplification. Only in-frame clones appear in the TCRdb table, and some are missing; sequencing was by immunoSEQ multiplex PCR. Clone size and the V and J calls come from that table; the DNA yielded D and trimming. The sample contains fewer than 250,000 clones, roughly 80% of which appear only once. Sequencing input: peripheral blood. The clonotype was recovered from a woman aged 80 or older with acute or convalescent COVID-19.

The CDR3 reads CASSPGTRGQGNYGYTF. The DNA for the CDR3 is TGTGCCAGCTCACCAGGCACCAGGGGACAGGGTAACTATGGCTACACCTTC. The rearrangement uses TRBV18 and TRBJ1-2; TRBD1 aligns across 9 bases. Unmatched junction bases numbered 8, after V lost 2 bases and J lost 1 base. This CDR3 comprises 17 residues. The germline CDR1 and CDR2 sequences are KGHSH and LQKENI.